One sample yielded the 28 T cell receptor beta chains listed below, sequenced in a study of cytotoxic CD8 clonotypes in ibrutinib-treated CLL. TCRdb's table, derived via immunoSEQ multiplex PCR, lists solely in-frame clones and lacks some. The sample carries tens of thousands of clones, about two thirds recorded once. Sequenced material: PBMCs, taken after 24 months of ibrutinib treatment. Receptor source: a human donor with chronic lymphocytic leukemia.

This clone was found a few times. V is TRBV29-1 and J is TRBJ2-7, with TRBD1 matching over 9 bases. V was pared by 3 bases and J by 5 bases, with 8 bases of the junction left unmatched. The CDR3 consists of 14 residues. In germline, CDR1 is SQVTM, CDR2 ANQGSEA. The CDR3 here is CSVDTGTGIDEQYF. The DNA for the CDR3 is TGCAGCGTTGATACCGGGACAGGGATAGACGAGCAGTACTTC.

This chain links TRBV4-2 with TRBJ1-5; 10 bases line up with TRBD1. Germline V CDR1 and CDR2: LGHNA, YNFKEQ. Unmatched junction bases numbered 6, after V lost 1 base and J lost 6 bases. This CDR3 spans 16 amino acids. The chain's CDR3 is CASSQGGQGISQPQHF. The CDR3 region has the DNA TGTGCCAGCAGCCAAGGGGGACAGGGGATTTCTCAGCCCCAGCATTTT.

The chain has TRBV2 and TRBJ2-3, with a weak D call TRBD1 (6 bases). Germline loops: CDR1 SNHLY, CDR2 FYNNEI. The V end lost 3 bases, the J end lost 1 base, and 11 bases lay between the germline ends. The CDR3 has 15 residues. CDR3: CASSEWDMGTDTQYF. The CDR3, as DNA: TGTGCCAGCAGTGAGTGGGACATGGGCACAGATACGCAGTATTTT.

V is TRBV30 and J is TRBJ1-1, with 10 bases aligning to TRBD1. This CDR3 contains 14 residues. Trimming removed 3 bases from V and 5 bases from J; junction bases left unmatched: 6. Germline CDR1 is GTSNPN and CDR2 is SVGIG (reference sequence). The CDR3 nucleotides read TGTGCCTGGAGCGTTGGACAGGGGGGGACTGAAGCTTTCTTT. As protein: CAWSVGQGGTEAFF.

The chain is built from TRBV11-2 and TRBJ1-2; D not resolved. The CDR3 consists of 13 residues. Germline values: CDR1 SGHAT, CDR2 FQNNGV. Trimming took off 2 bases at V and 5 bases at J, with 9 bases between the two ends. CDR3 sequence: CASSLQSVYGYTF. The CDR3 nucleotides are TGTGCCAGCAGCTTACAATCGGTTTATGGCTACACCTTC.

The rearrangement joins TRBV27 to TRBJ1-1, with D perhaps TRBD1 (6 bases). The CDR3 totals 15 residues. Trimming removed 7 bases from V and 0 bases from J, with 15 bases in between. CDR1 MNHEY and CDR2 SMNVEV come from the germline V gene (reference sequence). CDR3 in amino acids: CASTRRGNVNTEAFF. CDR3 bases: TGTGCCAGCACCCGAAGGGGGAATGTGAACACTGAAGCTTTCTTT.

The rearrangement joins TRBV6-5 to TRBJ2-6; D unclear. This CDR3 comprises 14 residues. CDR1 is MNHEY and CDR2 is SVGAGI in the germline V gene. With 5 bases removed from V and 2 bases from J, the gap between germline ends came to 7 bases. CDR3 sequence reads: CASSDTAGANVLTF. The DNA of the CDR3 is TGTGCCAGCAGTGACACAGCTGGGGCCAACGTCCTGACTTTC.

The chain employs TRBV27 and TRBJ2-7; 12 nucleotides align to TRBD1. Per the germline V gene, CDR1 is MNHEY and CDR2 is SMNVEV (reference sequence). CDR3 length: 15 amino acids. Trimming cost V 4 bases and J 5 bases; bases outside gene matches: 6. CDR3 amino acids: CASSWGTGGENEQYF. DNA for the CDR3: TGTGCCAGCAGTTGGGGGACAGGGGGCGAAAACGAGCAGTACTTC.

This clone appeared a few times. The CDR3 loop reads CASSLGGEQFF. The DNA for the CDR3 is TGTGCCAGCAGCTTAGGGGGAGAACAGTTCTTC. The chain has TRBV11-2 and TRBJ2-1; possible D gene TRBD2, 5 bases. Germline CDR1 reads SGHAT; CDR2 reads FQNNGV. The length of the CDR3 is 11 residues. V was pared by 1 base and J by 13 bases, with 8 bases between.

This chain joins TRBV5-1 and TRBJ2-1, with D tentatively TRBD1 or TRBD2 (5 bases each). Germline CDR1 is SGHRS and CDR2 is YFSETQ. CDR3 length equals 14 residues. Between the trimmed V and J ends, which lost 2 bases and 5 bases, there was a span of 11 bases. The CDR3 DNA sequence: TGCGCCAGCAGCTTATCCGGGGCCCACAATGAGCAGTTCTTC. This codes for CASSLSGAHNEQFF.

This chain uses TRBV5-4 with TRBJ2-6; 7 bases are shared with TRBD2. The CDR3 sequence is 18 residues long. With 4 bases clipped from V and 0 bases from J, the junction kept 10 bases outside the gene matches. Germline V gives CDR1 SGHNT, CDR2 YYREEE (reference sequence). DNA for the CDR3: TGTGCCAGCAGCGCTCCCGGGACTATTAGCTCTGGGGCCAACGTCCTGACTTTC. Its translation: CASSAPGTISSGANVLTF.

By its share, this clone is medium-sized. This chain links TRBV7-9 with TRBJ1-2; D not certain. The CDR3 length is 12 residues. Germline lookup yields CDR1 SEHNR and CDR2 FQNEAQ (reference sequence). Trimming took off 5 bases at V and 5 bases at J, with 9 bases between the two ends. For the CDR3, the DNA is TGTGCCAGCAGCCCACTGGATTATGGCTACACCTTC. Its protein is CASSPLDYGYTF. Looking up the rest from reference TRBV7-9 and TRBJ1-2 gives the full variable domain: DTGVSQNPRHKITKRGQNVTFRCDPISEHNRLYWYRQTLGQGPEFLTYFQNEAQLEKSRLLSDRFSAERPKGSFSTLEIQRTEQGDSAMYLCASSPLDYGYTFGSGTRLTVV.

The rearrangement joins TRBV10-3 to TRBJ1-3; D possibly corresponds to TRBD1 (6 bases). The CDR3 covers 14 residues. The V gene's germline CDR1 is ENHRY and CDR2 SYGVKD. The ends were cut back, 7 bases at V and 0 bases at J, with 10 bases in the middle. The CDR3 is CAITGDPSGNTIYF. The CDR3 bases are TGTGCCATCACAGGGGATCCCTCTGGAAACACCATATATTTT.

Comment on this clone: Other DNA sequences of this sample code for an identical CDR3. CDR3 loop: CASSLEGGRGYTF. The CDR3 coding sequence is TGTGCCAGCAGCTTAGAAGGGGGTCGGGGCTACACCTTC. J is TRBJ1-2 and V is TRBV11-2, with a tentative D call TRBD1 (6 bases). The ends were cut back, 0 bases at V and 8 bases at J, with 10 bases in the middle. The germline CDR1 and CDR2 sequences are SGHAT and FQNNGV. This CDR3 comprises 13 residues.

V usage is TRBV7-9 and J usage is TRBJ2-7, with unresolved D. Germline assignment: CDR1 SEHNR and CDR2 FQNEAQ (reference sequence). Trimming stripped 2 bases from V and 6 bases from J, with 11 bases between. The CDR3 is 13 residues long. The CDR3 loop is CASSLLGMGEQYF. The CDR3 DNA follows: TGTGCCAGCAGCTTACTGGGAATGGGCGAGCAGTACTTC.

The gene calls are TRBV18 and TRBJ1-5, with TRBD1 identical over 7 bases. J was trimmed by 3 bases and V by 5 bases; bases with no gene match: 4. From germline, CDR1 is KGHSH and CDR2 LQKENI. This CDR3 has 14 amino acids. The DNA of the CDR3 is TGTGCCAGCTCAGTTACAGGGGACAATCAGCCCCAGCATTTT. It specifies CASSVTGDNQPQHF.

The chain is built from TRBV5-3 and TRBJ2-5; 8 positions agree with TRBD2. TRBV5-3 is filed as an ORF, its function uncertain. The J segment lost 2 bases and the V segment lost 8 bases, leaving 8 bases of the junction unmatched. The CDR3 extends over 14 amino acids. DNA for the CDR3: TGTGCCAGCAGAGACACTAGCGGACAAGAGACCCAGTACTTC. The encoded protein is CASRDTSGQETQYF.

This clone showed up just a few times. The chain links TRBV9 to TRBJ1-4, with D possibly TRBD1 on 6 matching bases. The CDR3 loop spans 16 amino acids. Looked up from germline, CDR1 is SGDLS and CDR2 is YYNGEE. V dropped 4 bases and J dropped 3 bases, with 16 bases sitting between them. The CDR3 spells CASSRTRGAANEKLFF. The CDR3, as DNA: TGTGCCAGCAGCCGTACCCGGGGGGCAGCTAATGAAAAACTGTTTTTT.

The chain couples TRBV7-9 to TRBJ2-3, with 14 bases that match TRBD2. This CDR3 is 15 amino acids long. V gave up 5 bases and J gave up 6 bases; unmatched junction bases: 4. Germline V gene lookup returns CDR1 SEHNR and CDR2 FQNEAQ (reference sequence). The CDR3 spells CASSTTSGGVDTQYF. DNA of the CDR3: TGTGCCAGCAGCACGACTAGCGGGGGGGTGGATACGCAGTATTTT.

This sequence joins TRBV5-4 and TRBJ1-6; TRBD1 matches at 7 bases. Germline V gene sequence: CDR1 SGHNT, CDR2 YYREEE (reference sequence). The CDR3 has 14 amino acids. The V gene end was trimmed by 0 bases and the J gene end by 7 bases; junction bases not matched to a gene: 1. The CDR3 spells CASSLEQGNSPLHF. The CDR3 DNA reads TGTGCCAGCAGCTTGGAACAGGGGAATTCACCCCTCCACTTT.

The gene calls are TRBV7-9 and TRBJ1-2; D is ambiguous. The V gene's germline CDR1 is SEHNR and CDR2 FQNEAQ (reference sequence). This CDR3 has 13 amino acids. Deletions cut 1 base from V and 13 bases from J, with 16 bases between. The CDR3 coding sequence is TGTGCCAGCAGCTTAGGCGGTTCAGGCCTCTTCACCTTC. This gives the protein CASSLGGSGLFTF.

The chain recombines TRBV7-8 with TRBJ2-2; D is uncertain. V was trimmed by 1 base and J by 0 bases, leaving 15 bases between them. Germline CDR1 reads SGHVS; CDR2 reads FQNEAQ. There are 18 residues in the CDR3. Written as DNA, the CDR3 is TGTGCCAGCAGCTTAGTTGAATCAGGAGCCGCGAACACCGGGGAGCTGTTTTTT. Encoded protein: CASSLVESGAANTGELFF. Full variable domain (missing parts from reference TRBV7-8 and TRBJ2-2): GAGVSQSPRYKVAKRGQDVALRCDPISGHVSLFWYQQALGQGPEFLTYFQNEAQLDKSGLPSDRFFAERPEGSVSTLKIQRTQQEDSAVYLCASSLVESGAANTGELFFGEGSRLTVL.

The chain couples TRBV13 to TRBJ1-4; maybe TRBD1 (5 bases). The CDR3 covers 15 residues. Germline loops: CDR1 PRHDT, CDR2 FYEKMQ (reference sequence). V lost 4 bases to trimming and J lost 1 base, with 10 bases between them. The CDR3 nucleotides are TGTGCCAGCAGCTCCCTGGGGGGAACTAATGAAAAACTGTTTTTT. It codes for CASSSLGGTNEKLFF.

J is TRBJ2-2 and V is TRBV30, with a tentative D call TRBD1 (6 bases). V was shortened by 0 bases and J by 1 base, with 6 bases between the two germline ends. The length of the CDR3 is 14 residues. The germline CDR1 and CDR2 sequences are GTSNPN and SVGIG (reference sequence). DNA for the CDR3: TGTGCCTGGAGTGTAGGGGGGAACACCGGGGAGCTGTTTTTT. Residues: CAWSVGGNTGELFF.

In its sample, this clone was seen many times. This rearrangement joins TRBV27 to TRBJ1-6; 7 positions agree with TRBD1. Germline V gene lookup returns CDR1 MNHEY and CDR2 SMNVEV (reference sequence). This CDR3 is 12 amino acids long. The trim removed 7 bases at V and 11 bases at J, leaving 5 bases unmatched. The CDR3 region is CASIATGPPLHF. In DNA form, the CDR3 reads TGTGCCAGCATCGCGACAGGGCCACCCCTCCACTTT.

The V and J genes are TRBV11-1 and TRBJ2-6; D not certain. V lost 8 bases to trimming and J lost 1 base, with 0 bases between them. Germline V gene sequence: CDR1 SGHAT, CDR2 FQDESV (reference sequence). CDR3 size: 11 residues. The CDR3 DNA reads TGTGCCAGCTCTGGGGCCAACGTCCTGACTTTC. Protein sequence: CASSGANVLTF.

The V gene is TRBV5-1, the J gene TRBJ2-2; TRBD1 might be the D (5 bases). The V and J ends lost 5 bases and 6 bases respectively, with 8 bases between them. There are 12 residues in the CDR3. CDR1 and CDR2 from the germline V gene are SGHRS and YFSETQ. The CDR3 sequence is CASRGEAGELFF. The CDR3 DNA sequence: TGCGCCAGCAGAGGGGAAGCCGGGGAGCTGTTTTTT.

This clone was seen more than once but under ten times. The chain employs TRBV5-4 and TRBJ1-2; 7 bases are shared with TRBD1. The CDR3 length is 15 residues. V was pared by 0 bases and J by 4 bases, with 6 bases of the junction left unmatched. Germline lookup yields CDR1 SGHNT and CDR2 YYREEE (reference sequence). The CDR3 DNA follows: TGTGCCAGCAGCTTGGATGGGACAGCAGTCTATGGCTACACCTTC. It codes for CASSLDGTAVYGYTF.